Each of the 3 T cell receptor beta chains below was sequenced from the same sample in a study of blood T cell repertoires in COVID-19. Method: immunoSEQ multiplex PCR; TCRdb's copy keeps in-frame clones and lacks some. The sample has under 300,000 clones; about 87% are singletons. Sequencing was done on a sample of PBMCs or T cells enriched from blood (not recorded which). The receptors shown here come from a middle-aged woman who had been exposed to COVID-19.

The chain combines TRBV13 with TRBJ2-7, with 7 bases aligning to TRBD1. V trimming: 5 bases; J trimming: 4 bases; junction bases outside the gene matches: 20. This CDR3 contains 18 residues. Looked up from germline, CDR1 is PRHDT and CDR2 is FYEKMQ (reference sequence). Here the CDR3 DNA reads TGTGCCAGCAGCCCCAATTCCCCGAGACAGGGCCTATCTTACGAGCAGTACTTC. This translates into CASSPNSPRQGLSYEQYF.

The rearrangement uses TRBV6-5 and TRBJ2-7; TRBD1 is a possible D gene (6 bases). Germline V gene sequence: CDR1 MNHEY, CDR2 SVGAGI. Deletions cut 6 bases from V and 0 bases from J, with 12 bases between. CDR3 size: 14 residues. CDR3 region: CASSLQGSSYEQYV. The DNA of the CDR3 is TGTGCCAGCAGCCTCCAGGGGTCCTCCTACGAGCAGTACGTC.

This clone has only one observation. The chain combines TRBV28 with TRBJ2-7, with unresolved D. This CDR3 contains 13 residues. Germline V gene lookup returns CDR1 MDHEN and CDR2 SYDVKM. Trimming took 4 bases from V and 1 from J, leaving 8 bases between them. The CDR3 DNA follows: TGTGCCAGCAGTTCACTACCATCCTACGAGCAGTACTTC. It encodes CASSSLPSYEQYF.